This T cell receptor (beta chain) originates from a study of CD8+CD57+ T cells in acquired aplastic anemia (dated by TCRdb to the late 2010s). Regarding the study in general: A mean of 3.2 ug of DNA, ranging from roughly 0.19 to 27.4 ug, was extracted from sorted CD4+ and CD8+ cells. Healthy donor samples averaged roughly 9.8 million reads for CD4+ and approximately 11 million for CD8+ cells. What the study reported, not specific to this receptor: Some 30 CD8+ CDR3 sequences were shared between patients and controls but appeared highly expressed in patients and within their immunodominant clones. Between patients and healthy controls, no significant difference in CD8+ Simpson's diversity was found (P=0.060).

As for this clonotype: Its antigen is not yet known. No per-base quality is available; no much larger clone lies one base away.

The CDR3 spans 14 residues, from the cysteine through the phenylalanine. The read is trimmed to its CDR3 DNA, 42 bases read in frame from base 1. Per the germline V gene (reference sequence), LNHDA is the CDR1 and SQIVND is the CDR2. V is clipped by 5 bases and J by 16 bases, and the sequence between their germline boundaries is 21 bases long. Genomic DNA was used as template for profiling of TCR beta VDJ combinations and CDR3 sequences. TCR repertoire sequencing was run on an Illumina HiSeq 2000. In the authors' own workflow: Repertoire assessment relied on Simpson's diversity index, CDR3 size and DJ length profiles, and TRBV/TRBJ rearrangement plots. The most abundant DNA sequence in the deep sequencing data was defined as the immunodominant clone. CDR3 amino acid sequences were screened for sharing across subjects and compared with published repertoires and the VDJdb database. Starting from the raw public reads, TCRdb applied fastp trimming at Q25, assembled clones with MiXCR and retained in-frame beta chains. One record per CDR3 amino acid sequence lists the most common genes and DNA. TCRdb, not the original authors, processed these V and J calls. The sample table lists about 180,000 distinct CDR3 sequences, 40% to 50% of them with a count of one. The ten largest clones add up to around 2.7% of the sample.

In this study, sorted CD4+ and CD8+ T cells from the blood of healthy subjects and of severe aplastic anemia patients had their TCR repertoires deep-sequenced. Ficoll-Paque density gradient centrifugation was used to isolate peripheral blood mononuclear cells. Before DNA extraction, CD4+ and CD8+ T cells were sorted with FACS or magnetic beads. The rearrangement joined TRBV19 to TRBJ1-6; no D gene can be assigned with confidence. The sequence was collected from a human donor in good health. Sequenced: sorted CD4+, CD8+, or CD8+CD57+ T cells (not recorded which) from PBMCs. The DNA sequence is TGTGCCAGTAGTCCACCCCCTCGAGGGAGTTCTCTCCACTTT. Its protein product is CASSPPPRGSSLHF.